The next 15 T cell receptor beta chains were all read from a single sample in a study of shared clonotypes between healthy human individuals. Terminally differentiated effector memory CD45RA+ cells were excluded from the naive CD8 cells, which were CD45RO-negative and positively selected for CCR7. The method was immunoSEQ multiplex PCR; TCRdb's version includes in-frame clones alone and lacks a portion of them. Here the sample spans 800,000 or so clones, 96% being singletons. Sequences were obtained from naive CD8+ T cells sorted from blood. The receptors here all came from a man aged 25-45 years in good health.

This clone appeared a single time. The J gene is TRBJ2-3, the V gene TRBV7-9, with D possibly TRBD1 on 7 matching bases. Trimming pared 5 bases from V and 2 bases from J, leaving 14 bases between. The CDR3 contains 15 residues. Looked up from germline, CDR1 is SEHNR and CDR2 is FQNEAQ (reference sequence). For the CDR3, the DNA is TGTGCCAGCAGCATGGGGGGACAGATCACAGATACGCAGTATTTT. Its translation is CASSMGGQITDTQYF. The full variable domain, rest sourced from reference TRBV7-9 and TRBJ2-3, is DTGVSQNPRHKITKRGQNVTFRCDPISEHNRLYWYRQTLGQGPEFLTYFQNEAQLEKSRLLSDRFSAERPKGSFSTLEIQRTEQGDSAMYLCASSMGGQITDTQYFGPGTRLTVL.

Written as DNA, the CDR3 is TGTGCCAGCAGCCGGACAGGGGAGGCCACTGAAGCTTTCTTT. Translating gives CASSRTGEATEAFF. The V and J genes are TRBV11-2 and TRBJ1-1; TRBD1 matches 9 bases. The V and J ends lost 5 bases and 4 bases, in that order; junction bases with no gene match: 5. The germline CDR1 and CDR2 sequences are SGHAT and FQNNGV. This CDR3 spans 14 amino acids.

The rearrangement uses TRBV6-5 and TRBJ2-3; TRBD1 matches 9 bases. Germline CDR1 reads MNHEY; CDR2 reads SVGAGI. The CDR3 runs to 16 residues. Unmatched junction bases numbered 3, after V lost 0 bases and J lost 2 bases. The CDR3 here is CASSYSTGGYTDTQYF. CDR3 nucleotide sequence: TGTGCCAGCAGTTACTCGACAGGGGGGTACACAGATACGCAGTATTTT.

The rearrangement joins TRBV7-9 to TRBJ2-1, with a weak D call TRBD1 (6 bases). The germline CDR1 and CDR2 sequences are SEHNR and FQNEAQ (reference sequence). This CDR3 is built from 16 residues. Trimming stripped 5 bases from V and 1 base from J, with 15 bases between. Here the CDR3 DNA reads TGTGCCAGCAGCGGGACACAGGCTTTTTCCTACAATGAGCAGTTCTTC. This translates into CASSGTQAFSYNEQFF. Full variable domain (rest looked up from reference TRBV7-9 and TRBJ2-1): DTGVSQNPRHKITKRGQNVTFRCDPISEHNRLYWYRQTLGQGPEFLTYFQNEAQLEKSRLLSDRFSAERPKGSFSTLEIQRTEQGDSAMYLCASSGTQAFSYNEQFFGPGTRLTVL.

This chain joins TRBV5-1 and TRBJ2-1; D may be TRBD1 or TRBD2 (5 bases each). The germline CDR1 and CDR2 sequences are SGHRS and YFSETQ. Deletions cut 5 bases from V and 9 bases from J, with 18 bases between. This CDR3 contains 14 residues. The CDR3 reads CASRAEGTPGEQFF. In nucleotides, the CDR3 is TGCGCCAGCAGGGCAGAGGGGACCCCCGGTGAGCAGTTCTTC.

This rearrangement joins TRBV7-9 to TRBJ2-3; 11 nucleotides align to TRBD2. The germline gives CDR1 SEHNR, CDR2 FQNEAQ (reference sequence). This CDR3 comprises 16 residues. Trimming cost V 5 bases and J 4 bases; bases outside gene matches: 8. CDR3 in amino acids: CASSPIAGGPADTQYF. The CDR3 coding sequence is TGTGCCAGCAGCCCCATAGCGGGAGGGCCCGCAGATACGCAGTATTTT.

This sequence joins TRBV5-6 and TRBJ1-3, with no clear D. Between the trimmed V and J ends, which lost 4 bases and 0 bases, there was a span of 14 bases. This CDR3 is 16 amino acids long. The germline CDR1 and CDR2 sequences are SGHDT and YYEEEE. CDR3 nucleotide sequence: TGTGCCAGCAGCGGAACCCCAACTAGCTCTGGAAACACCATATATTTT. Translating it yields CASSGTPTSSGNTIYF.

The chain uses TRBV7-3 and TRBJ1-1, with 7 positions matching TRBD1. The CDR3 consists of 12 residues. Unmatched junction bases numbered 2, after V lost 8 bases and J lost 2 bases. Germline lookup yields CDR1 SGHTA and CDR2 FQGTGA. As DNA, the CDR3 is TGTGCCAGCGGGACAGACAACACTGAAGCTTTCTTT. It is translated as CASGTDNTEAFF.

The chain recombines TRBV2 with TRBJ1-5; D gene unclear. V was shortened by 1 base and J by 4 bases, with 8 bases between the two germline ends. The CDR3 is 14 amino acids. CDR1 and CDR2 (germline): SNHLY, FYNNEI. Written as DNA, the CDR3 is TGTGCCAGCAGTGAAGGGACGGGAAATCAGCCCCAGCATTTT. Its translation: CASSEGTGNQPQHF.

This clone was picked up one time. The chain carries TRBV2 and TRBJ2-3; 11 nucleotides align to TRBD2. Losses at the gene ends were 7 bases for V and 6 bases for J; bases not matched to a gene: 6. CDR1 and CDR2 from the germline V gene are SNHLY and FYNNEI. The CDR3 runs 14 residues. For the CDR3, the DNA is TGTGCCAGCACGACTAGCGGGATTAGGGATACGCAGTATTTT. Its translation: CASTTSGIRDTQYF.

A single count supports this clone. The rearrangement uses TRBV11-3 and TRBJ2-2; no firm D call. V was trimmed by 5 bases and J by 5 bases, leaving 9 bases between them. Germline V gene sequence: CDR1 SGHNT, CDR2 YENEEA. The CDR3 has 13 amino acids. The CDR3 bases are TGTGCCAGCAGCCCCTACGGAACCGGGGAGCTGTTTTTT. Translated: CASSPYGTGELFF.

A single count supports this clone. This sequence joins TRBV29-1 and TRBJ2-7; D unclear. This CDR3 comprises 13 residues. The ends were cut back, 4 bases at V and 1 base at J, with 11 bases in the middle. Germline CDR1 is SQVTM and CDR2 is ANQGSEA. The DNA of the CDR3 is TGCAGCGTTGGGGTAGGATCATCCTACGAGCAGTACTTC. It encodes CSVGVGSSYEQYF.

The chain combines TRBV30 with TRBJ2-5; TRBD2 aligns across 13 bases. The CDR3 totals 15 residues. Germline CDR1 is GTSNPN and CDR2 is SVGIG (reference sequence). Trimming cost V 3 bases and J 1 base; bases outside gene matches: 2. CDR3 amino acids: CAWSRLAGGQETQYF. Here the CDR3 DNA reads TGTGCCTGGAGCAGACTAGCGGGAGGCCAAGAGACCCAGTACTTC.

The chain has TRBV28 and TRBJ2-3; D is perhaps TRBD2 (5 bases). Trimming stripped 3 bases from V and 2 bases from J, with 9 bases between. Germline assignment: CDR1 MDHEN and CDR2 SYDVKM. The length of the CDR3 is 14 residues. The CDR3: CASSFGGFTDTQYF. CDR3 in DNA: TGTGCCAGCAGTTTTGGCGGGTTCACAGATACGCAGTATTTT.

The V call is TRBV6-4, the J call TRBJ2-7; 9 bases match TRBD1. Germline V CDR1 and CDR2: MRHNA, SNTAGT. The ends lost 0 bases at V and 2 bases at J; junction bases unmatched: 20. The CDR3 loop spans 21 amino acids. In DNA, the CDR3 is TGTGCCAGCAGTGACTCGATGTTGAAACAGGCGGACAGGGGTGTGACCTACGAGCAGTACTTC. It specifies CASSDSMLKQADRGVTYEQYF.